This T cell receptor (beta chain) was captured by sequencing in a study of human T cells and chemical hapten exposure. V dropped 6 bases and J dropped 1 base, with 7 bases sitting between them. Germline CDR1 reads LGHNT; CDR2 reads FRNRAP. The CDR3 sequence is 12 residues long. This clonotype appeared many times. Time point reported: patch test 2, 6 weeks after DPC sensitization. Treatment noted: therapeutic diphenylcyclopropenone sensitization with weekly scalp DPC. Separate cDNA molecules received unique molecular identifiers, which the library attached to them. Via MiXCR, TCRdb re-called the RACE reads, giving one row per CDR3 protein. The sample includes 65,000 to 95,000 distinct CDR3 sequences, 6.5% to 8% of them seen just once.

The sample in question was whole blood, obtained in connection with sensitization to the hapten diphenylcyclopropenone (DPC). This TCR was recovered from a woman aged 25 to 39 with alopecia areata. Some clones in this sample may be carry-over from other donors' samples. The rearrangement links TRBV12-5 to TRBJ2-7, with D hard to call. As DNA, the CDR3 is TGTGCTAGTGGGCGGCATTCCTACGAGCAGTACTTC. Translated, it gives CASGRHSYEQYF.